This paragraph reports one T cell receptor beta chain. This sample stems from a study of OX40 agonist ivuxolimab in advanced cancers. Study overall: Patients got intravenous ivuxolimab at 0.01 to 10 mg/kg every 2 weeks. Patients treated during dose escalation were battling hepatocellular carcinoma, melanoma, renal cell or head and neck cancer.

Exclusion of a patient followed from autoimmune disease history or systemic immunosuppression. Here immunoSEQ multiplex PCR was the method, and the copy in TCRdb shows in-frame clones only, minus some. Counted here are 22,000 or so clones, 65% to 90% occurring once; the ten biggest clones make up 21%. V dropped 1 base and J dropped 2 bases, with 6 bases sitting between them. CDR3 length: 14 residues. Per germline, CDR1 GTSNPN and CDR2 SVGIG (reference sequence). Sequenced here: CD4+ or CD8+ T cells sorted from blood, sampled in a trial of the OX40 agonist ivuxolimab. The TCR originated in an adult with an advanced solid tumor such as melanoma, head and neck, liver or kidney cancer. The chain recombines TRBV30 with TRBJ2-6; D remains unclear. The DNA of the CDR3 is TGTGCCTGGAGTGAGGGTGCTGGGGCCAACGTCCTGACTTTC. Protein sequence: CAWSEGAGANVLTF.